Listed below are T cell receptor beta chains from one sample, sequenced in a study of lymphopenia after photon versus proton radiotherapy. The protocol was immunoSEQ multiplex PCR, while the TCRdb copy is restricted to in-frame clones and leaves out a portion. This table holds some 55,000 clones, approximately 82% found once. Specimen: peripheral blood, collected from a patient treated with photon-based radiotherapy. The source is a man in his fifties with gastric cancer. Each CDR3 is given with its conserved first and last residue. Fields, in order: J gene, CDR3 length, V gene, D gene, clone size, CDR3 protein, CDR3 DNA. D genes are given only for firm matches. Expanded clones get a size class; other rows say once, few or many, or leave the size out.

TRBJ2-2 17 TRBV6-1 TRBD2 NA CASSEQRLAVGTGELFF TGTGCCAGCAGTGAACAGAGACTAGCCGTAGGGACCGGGGAGCTGTTTTTT
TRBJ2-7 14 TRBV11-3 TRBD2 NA CASSSLAGGEEQYF TGTGCCAGCAGCTCATTAGCGGGAGGTGAGGAGCAGTACTTC
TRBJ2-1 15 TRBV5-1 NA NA CASSVGGTPGNEQFF TGCGCCAGCAGCGTTGGGGGGACCCCCGGCAATGAGCAGTTCTTC
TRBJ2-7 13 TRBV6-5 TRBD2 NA CASSYPGTNEQYF TGTGCCAGCAGTTACCCCGGGACTAACGAGCAGTACTTC
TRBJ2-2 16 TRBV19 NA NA CASSIVRGGNTGELFF TGTGCCAGTAGTATTGTAAGGGGAGGGAACACCGGGGAGCTGTTTTTT
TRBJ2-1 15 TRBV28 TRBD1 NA CASRVQGARDNEQFF TGTGCCAGCAGGGTACAGGGGGCGCGGGACAATGAGCAGTTCTTC
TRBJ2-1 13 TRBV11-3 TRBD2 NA CASSSSGRYEQFF TGTGCCAGCAGCTCTAGCGGGAGATATGAGCAGTTCTTC
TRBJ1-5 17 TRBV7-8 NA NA CASSLDPPWRSNQPQHF TGTGCCAGCAGCTTGGACCCCCCATGGAGAAGCAATCAGCCCCAGCATTTT
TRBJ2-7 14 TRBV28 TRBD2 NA CASSGAGGSYEQYF TGTGCCAGCAGTGGGGCGGGAGGCTCCTACGAGCAGTACTTC
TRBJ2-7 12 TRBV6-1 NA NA CASTTGPYEQYF TGTGCCAGCACCACCGGACCCTACGAGCAGTACTTC
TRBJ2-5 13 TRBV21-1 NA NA CASSKGPGETQYF TGTGCCAGCAGCAAAGGTCCAGGAGAGACCCAGTACTTC
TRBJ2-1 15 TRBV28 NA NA CASNPEGFSYNEQFF TGTGCCAGCAACCCCGAGGGGTTCTCCTACAATGAGCAGTTCTTC
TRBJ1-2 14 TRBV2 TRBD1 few CASIRQGPNYGYTF TGTGCCAGCATCCGACAGGGGCCTAACTATGGCTACACCTTC
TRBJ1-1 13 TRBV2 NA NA CASSEQAHTEAFF TGTGCCAGCAGTGAACAGGCCCACACTGAAGCTTTCTTT
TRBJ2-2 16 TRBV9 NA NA CASSVGVSANTGELFF TGTGCCAGCAGCGTAGGAGTTTCCGCGAACACCGGGGAGCTGTTTTTT
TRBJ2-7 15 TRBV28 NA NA CASIPVSRPTYEQYF TGTGCCAGCATTCCTGTGTCACGACCGACCTACGAGCAGTACTTC
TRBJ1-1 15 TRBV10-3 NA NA CAISEHRGQSTEAFF TGTGCCATCAGTGAACACCGAGGGCAAAGCACTGAAGCTTTCTTT
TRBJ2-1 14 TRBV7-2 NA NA CASIGPRSYNEQFF TGTGCCAGCATCGGACCCCGCTCCTACAATGAGCAGTTCTTC
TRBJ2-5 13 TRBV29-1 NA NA CSVEFTGPETQYF TGCAGCGTTGAGTTTACAGGGCCAGAGACCCAGTACTTC
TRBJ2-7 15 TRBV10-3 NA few CAISDPGASSYEQYF TGTGCCATCAGTGATCCCGGGGCTAGCTCCTACGAGCAGTACTTC
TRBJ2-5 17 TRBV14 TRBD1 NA CASSLDRGRSSWETQYF TGTGCCAGCAGCCTCGACAGGGGGCGGAGTAGTTGGGAGACCCAGTACTTC
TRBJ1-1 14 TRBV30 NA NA CAWSVWGIAAEAFF TGTGCCTGGAGTGTATGGGGTATTGCGGCTGAAGCTTTCTTT
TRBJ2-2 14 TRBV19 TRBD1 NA CASTDRGVTGELFF TGTGCCAGTACGGACAGGGGTGTGACCGGGGAGCTGTTTTTT
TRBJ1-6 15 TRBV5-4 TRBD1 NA CASSTGQGRNSPLHF TGTGCCAGCAGCACGGGACAGGGACGGAATTCACCCCTCCACTTT
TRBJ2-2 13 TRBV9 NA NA CASSVALTGKLFF TGTGCCAGCAGCGTAGCTCTCACCGGGAAGCTGTTTTTT
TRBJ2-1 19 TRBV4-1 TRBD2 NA CASSQFGTSGRAPRDEQFF TGCGCCAGCAGCCAATTCGGGACTAGCGGGAGGGCCCCTCGGGATGAGCAGTTCTTC
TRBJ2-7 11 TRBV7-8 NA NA CASSKEYEQYF TGTGCCAGCAGCAAAGAGTACGAGCAGTACTTC
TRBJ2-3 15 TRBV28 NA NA CASSLLTSGTDTQYF TGTGCCAGCAGTTTACTGACCTCAGGGACCGATACGCAGTATTTT
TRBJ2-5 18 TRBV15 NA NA CATSREGRDVWYQETQYF TGTGCCACCAGCAGAGAGGGAAGGGACGTTTGGTACCAAGAGACCCAGTACTTC
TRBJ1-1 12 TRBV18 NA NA CASSPVTTEAFF TGTGCCAGCTCACCGGTCACGACTGAAGCTTTCTTT
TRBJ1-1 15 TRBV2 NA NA CAYRVGQGMNTEAFF TGTGCCTACAGGGTCGGGCAGGGCATGAACACTGAAGCTTTCTTT
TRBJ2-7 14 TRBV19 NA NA CASSQRGDSYEQYF TGTGCCAGTAGTCAGAGGGGCGACTCCTACGAGCAGTACTTC
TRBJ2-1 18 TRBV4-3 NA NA CASSQDWVGGGSYNEQFF TGCGCCAGCAGCCAAGATTGGGTGGGAGGTGGCTCCTACAATGAGCAGTTCTTC
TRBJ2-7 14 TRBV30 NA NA CAWSPRGWSYEQYF TGTGCCTGGAGTCCCAGGGGATGGTCGTACGAGCAGTACTTC
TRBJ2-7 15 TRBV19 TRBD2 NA CASSDSGRAGVEQYF TGTGCCAGTAGCGATAGCGGGAGGGCCGGCGTCGAGCAGTACTTC
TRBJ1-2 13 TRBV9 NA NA CASSVGGDYGYTF TGTGCCAGCAGCGTAGGGGGGGACTATGGCTACACCTTC
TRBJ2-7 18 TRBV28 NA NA CASSFLNLLGPTSYEQYF TGTGCCAGCAGTTTTTTGAACCTTTTGGGGCCTACCTCCTACGAGCAGTACTTC